This T cell receptor (beta chain) was recorded in a study of T-cell memory formation after mild COVID-19. Study results and limitations: Shrinking CD4+ clones were chiefly CM and EM; CD8+ ones were chiefly EMRA.

Looked up from germline, CDR1 is SGHKS and CDR2 is YYEKEE (reference sequence). CDR3 length equals 16 residues. With 0 bases removed from V and 5 bases from J, the gap between germline ends came to 14 bases. MiXCR, run by TCRdb on the 5' RACE reads, gives a single entry per CDR3 protein. Of some 300,000 distinct CDR3 sequences in the sample, roughly a fifth were seen once. Points on this clonotype: What it recognizes is unknown.

This clonotype originated in a man between 18 and 35 years old who had mild COVID-19 (a few samples of this study predate the infection). Cell type and time point are not known. The genes are TRBV5-5 and TRBJ2-2, with D tentatively TRBD1 (6 bases). Sequencing input: PBMCs or a T cell subset sorted from them (not recorded which). CDR3 DNA sequence: TGTGCCAGCAGCTTGGCATTTTGGGGGCTTACCGGGGAGCTGTTTTTT. This translates into CASSLAFWGLTGELFF.